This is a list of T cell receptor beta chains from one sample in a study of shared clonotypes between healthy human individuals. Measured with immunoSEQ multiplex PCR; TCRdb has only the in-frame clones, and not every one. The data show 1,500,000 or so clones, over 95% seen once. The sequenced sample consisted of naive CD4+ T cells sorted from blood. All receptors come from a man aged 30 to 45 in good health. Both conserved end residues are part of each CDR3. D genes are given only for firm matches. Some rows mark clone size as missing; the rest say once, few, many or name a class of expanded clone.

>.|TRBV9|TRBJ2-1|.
CASSVRADRYNEQFF
TGTGCCAGCAGCGTAAGGGCCGACAGATACAATGAGCAGTTCTTC
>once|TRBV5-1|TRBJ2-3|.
CASSLALATSTDTQYF
TGCGCCAGCAGCTTGGCCCTCGCGACTAGCACAGATACGCAGTATTTT
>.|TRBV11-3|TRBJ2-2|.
CASRDRGGGELFF
TGTGCCAGCAGGGATCGCGGTGGCGGGGAGCTGTTTTTT
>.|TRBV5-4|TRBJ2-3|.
CASSPGGFQSHLSHTDTQYF
TGTGCCAGCAGTCCCGGAGGGTTCCAGTCCCATCTCTCCCACACAGATACGCAGTATTTT
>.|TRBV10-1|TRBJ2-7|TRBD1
CASSARKGALPSYEQYF
TGCGCCAGCAGTGCGCGGAAGGGGGCCCTACCTTCCTACGAGCAGTACTTC
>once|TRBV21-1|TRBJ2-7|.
CASSKLSREPSYEQYF
TGTGCCAGCAGCAAACTTAGCAGGGAACCCTCCTACGAGCAGTACTTC
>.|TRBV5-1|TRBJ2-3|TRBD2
CASSLGTSGMTDTQYF
TGCGCCAGCAGCTTGGGGACTAGCGGGATGACAGATACGCAGTATTTT
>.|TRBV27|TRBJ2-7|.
CASSSRGEAPVEQYF
TGTGCCAGCAGTTCCAGGGGAGAGGCACCCGTCGAGCAGTACTTC
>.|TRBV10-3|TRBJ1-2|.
CAISESPVPYGYTF
TGTGCCATCAGTGAGTCCCCAGTACCCTATGGCTACACCTTC
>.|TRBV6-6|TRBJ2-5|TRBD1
CASSYSRDSPVLAQYF
TGTGCCAGCAGTTACTCTCGGGACAGCCCCGTTTTGGCCCAGTACTTC
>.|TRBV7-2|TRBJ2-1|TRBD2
CASSPTSGSHEQFF
TGTGCCAGCAGCCCGACGAGCGGGAGCCATGAGCAGTTCTTC
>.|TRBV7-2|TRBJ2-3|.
CASSYPGVDTQYF
TGTGCCAGCAGCTATCCAGGGGTTGATACGCAGTATTTT
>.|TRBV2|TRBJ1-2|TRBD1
CASRFTRDRNYGYTF
TGTGCCAGCAGGTTCACCCGGGACAGAAACTATGGCTACACCTTC
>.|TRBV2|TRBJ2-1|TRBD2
CASGLAGSSNEQFF
TGTGCCAGCGGACTAGCGGGAAGTTCCAATGAGCAGTTCTTC
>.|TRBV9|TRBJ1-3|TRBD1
CASSVEPGQVNGNTIYF
TGTGCCAGCAGCGTAGAACCGGGACAGGTCAATGGAAACACCATATATTTT
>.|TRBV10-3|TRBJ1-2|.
CAISDRGGGYTF
TGTGCCATCAGTGACAGGGGTGGCGGCTACACCTTC
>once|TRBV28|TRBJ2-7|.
CASSLTGISSYEQYF
TGTGCCAGCAGTCTTACAGGCATCAGCTCCTACGAGCAGTACTTC
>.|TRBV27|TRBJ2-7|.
CASSLRGYEQYF
TGTGCCAGCAGTTTACGGGGCTACGAGCAGTACTTC
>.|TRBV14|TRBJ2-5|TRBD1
CASSQGDRGRQETQYF
TGTGCCAGCAGCCAAGGGGACAGGGGCAGACAAGAGACCCAGTACTTC
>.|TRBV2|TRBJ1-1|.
CASSARDLGYAEAFF
TGTGCCAGCAGTGCTCGGGACTTGGGGTACGCTGAAGCTTTCTTT
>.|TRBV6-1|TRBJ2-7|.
CASNTIGGTYYEQYF
TGTGCCAGCAATACCATAGGGGGGACATACTACGAGCAGTACTTC
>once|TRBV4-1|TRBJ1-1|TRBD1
CASSQSGQRTEAFF
TGCGCCAGCAGCCAATCGGGACAGAGGACTGAAGCTTTCTTT
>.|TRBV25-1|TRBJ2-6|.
CASSYRRADSGANVLTF
TGTGCCAGCAGTTACCGACGGGCCGACTCTGGGGCCAACGTCCTGACTTTC
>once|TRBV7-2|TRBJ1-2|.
CASSLGLGRIFYGYTF
TGTGCCAGCAGCTTAGGACTCGGACGGATTTTCTATGGCTACACCTTC
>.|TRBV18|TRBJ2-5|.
CASSPGQAQETQYF
TGTGCCAGCTCACCGGGACAAGCACAAGAGACCCAGTACTTC